This T cell receptor delta chain is drawn from a study of Vδ1+ human thymocytes. Study-level findings and limits: Bulk repertoire data may be misinterpreted because of unexpected Vdelta2 sequences. Thymic TRG and TRD repertoires appeared highly polyclonal, with Gaussian CDR3 length distributions.

After alphabeta T cell depletion, CD3+ Vdelta1+ Vdelta2- thymocytes were sorted. Sequences come from RNA converted to cDNA by reverse transcription. The CDR3 regions were amplified by multiplex PCR from V-gene primers to a constant-region primer. TCRdb reanalysed the multiplex PCR reads with CATT. The table shows about 25,000 delta-chain clones, with around 7.7% occurring only once. V was clipped by 3 bases and J by 0 bases, with 17 bases between them. The CDR3 spans 17 residues. CDR1 is TSWWSYY, CDR2 QGS, per germline. Comment on this clone: The antigen is not known.

This clonotype was obtained from a girl younger than two who had congenital heart surgery. The chain couples TRDV1 to TRDJ1, with D possibly matching TRDD3 (5 bases). Sequenced input: Vdelta1+ gamma-delta thymocytes from the thymus. Subset given: FACS-sorted CD3+ TCRalphabeta- TCRVdelta1+ TCRVdelta2- thymocytes. The CDR3 sequence is CALGESAFGEYTDKLIF. The CDR3 nucleotides read TGTGCTCTTGGGGAGTCGGCCTTTGGGGAATACACCGATAAACTCATCTTT.